This passage covers 13 T cell receptor beta chains from one sample sequenced in a study of response to subunit inactivated influenza vaccine. TCRdb ran MiXCR on the RT-PCR reads and lists one entry per CDR3 protein. The data hold approximately 500,000 distinct CDR3 sequences, with roughly 13% observed a single time. The sequences come from PBMCs from blood, collected roughly 6 weeks after vaccination. The origin of the receptors is a man aged 45 to 65 who received an inactivated influenza vaccine.

The chain is built from TRBV15 and TRBJ2-7, with TRBD1 matching over 9 bases. Trimming took 4 bases from V and 7 from J; bases not matched to a gene: 8. CDR3 length: 14 residues. The germline V gene encodes CDR1 LNHNV and CDR2 YYDKDF (reference sequence). The CDR3 DNA sequence: TGTGCCACCAGCACCGGGACAGGGACTGGGGAGCAGTACTTC. Translated: CATSTGTGTGEQYF.

This clonotype occurred many times. The DNA for the CDR3 is TGCAGTGCTAAACTAGCAGTTAGCACAGATACGCAGTATTTT. Translation: CSAKLAVSTDTQYF. J is TRBJ2-3 and V is TRBV20-1, with a tentative D call TRBD2 (6 bases). This CDR3 is built from 14 residues. CDR1 DFQATT and CDR2 SNEGSKA come from the germline V gene (reference sequence). Trimming took 4 bases from V and 0 from J, leaving 11 bases between them.

J is TRBJ2-3 and V is TRBV20-1; D unresolved. This CDR3 comprises 17 residues. Trimming stripped 3 bases from V and 2 bases from J, with 21 bases between. Per the germline V gene, CDR1 is DFQATT and CDR2 is SNEGSKA (reference sequence). The CDR3, as DNA: TGCAGTGCTAGTTTAATAGGTCTCCCTGGGGACACAGATACGCAGTATTTT. It yields the protein CSASLIGLPGDTDTQYF.

This clonotype was counted only a few times. This chain connects TRBV6-6 to TRBJ1-1; D might be TRBD1 (5 bases). Germline CDR1 MNHNY, CDR2 SVGAGI (reference sequence). Deletions cut 11 bases from V and 1 base from J, with 14 bases between. The CDR3 consists of 13 residues. The CDR3 nucleotides are TGTGCCTCCAGGGACTGGGAGAACACTGAAGCTTTCTTT. Translation: CASRDWENTEAFF.

Concerning this clonotype itself: A much larger clone lies a single base off, so this may be a read error. The genes are TRBV20-1 and TRBJ2-1; the D is unclear. The CDR3 spans 17 residues. Germline assignment: CDR1 DFQATT and CDR2 SNEGSKA (reference sequence). CDR3 nucleotide sequence: TGCTGTGCTAGAGATCCTCGGAAAATACGGTCCTACAATGAGCAGTTCTTC. Translation gives CCARDPRKIRSYNEQFF.

This clonotype showed up many times. V gene TRBV25-1 combines with J gene TRBJ2-7; D might be TRBD2 (5 bases). V shed 6 bases and J shed 6 bases, with 18 bases lying between them. Looked up from germline, CDR1 is MGHDK and CDR2 is SYGVNS. The CDR3 is 14 amino acids. The CDR3 nucleotides are TGTGCCAGCAGAGAGACGGGATTATGGGCCGAGCAGTACTTC. Protein: CASRETGLWAEQYF.

The sample holds many counts of this clonotype. This chain links TRBV4-2 with TRBJ2-7; the D gene is possibly TRBD1 (6 bases). The germline CDR1 and CDR2 sequences are LGHNA and YNFKEQ. V shed 4 bases and J shed 5 bases, with 18 bases lying between them. The CDR3 has 15 residues. The CDR3, as DNA: TGTGCCAGCAGCCTCATGGACGCAGGGGTCCACGAGCAGTACTTC. Translation gives CASSLMDAGVHEQYF.

This clonotype was recorded a few times. This chain uses TRBV27 with TRBJ2-1; 11 bases are a match to TRBD2. The germline V gene has CDR1 MNHEY and CDR2 SMNVEV (reference sequence). With V trimmed by 8 bases and J by 8 bases, 8 bases remained unmatched. This CDR3 contains 14 residues. The CDR3 DNA follows: TGTGCCAGCCAAATAGCGGGGGGGCCACATGAGCAGTTCTTC. This translates into CASQIAGGPHEQFF.

In its sample, this clonotype was seen many times. This chain connects TRBV20-1 to TRBJ2-1, with 13 nucleotides matching TRBD2. The CDR3 extends over 15 amino acids. Germline V gene data show CDR1 as DFQATT and CDR2 as SNEGSKA (reference sequence). V trimming: 4 bases; J trimming: 9 bases; junction bases outside the gene matches: 9. The CDR3 sequence: CSATPGLAGYGEQFF. CDR3 bases: TGCAGTGCTACCCCGGGACTAGCGGGATATGGTGAGCAGTTCTTC.

The chain has TRBV20-1 and TRBJ2-7, with 8 nucleotides matching TRBD2. This CDR3 has 16 residues. V lost 3 bases to trimming and J lost 4 bases; unmatched junction nucleotides: 14. The germline CDR1 and CDR2 sequences are DFQATT and SNEGSKA (reference sequence). The CDR3 DNA reads TGCAGTGCTAGGGGCGATGCCTTAGCGGGACCGTACGAGCAGTACTTC. Amino acids: CSARGDALAGPYEQYF.

A few counts support this clonotype. The chain links TRBV12-3 or TRBV12-4 to TRBJ1-2, with D uncertain. The ends were cut back, 0 bases at V and 6 bases at J, with 2 bases in the middle. This CDR3 spans 11 amino acids. The CDR3 DNA follows: TGTGCCAGCAGTTTAGCCGATGGCTACACCTTC. This translates into CASSLADGYTF.

This chain joins TRBV20-1 and TRBJ2-5, with TRBD1 matching 12 bases. V lost 6 bases, J lost 2 bases, and 7 bases stayed unmatched. CDR3 length: 15 residues. Germline V gene sequence: CDR1 DFQATT, CDR2 SNEGSKA (reference sequence). The chain's CDR3 is CSAQGQGAVQETQYF. The CDR3 nucleotides are TGCAGTGCCCAGGGACAGGGGGCGGTACAAGAGACCCAGTACTTC.

The chain is built from TRBV25-1 and TRBJ2-4; D may be TRBD2 (5 bases). The germline V gene has CDR1 MGHDK and CDR2 SYGVNS. The V and J ends lost 0 bases and 9 bases respectively, with 15 bases between them. The CDR3 totals 15 residues. CDR3 DNA sequence: TGTGCCAGCAGTGAATATGGTGGGTCTGGGAGCATTCAGTACTTC. This encodes CASSEYGGSGSIQYF.